The rows below give T cell receptor beta chains drawn from one sample of a study of T cells after yellow fever vaccination. One entry per CDR3 protein results from TCRdb running MiXCR on the 5' RACE reads. The sample shows 350,000 or so distinct CDR3 sequences, roughly 8.6% of them seen only once. The sample was PBMCs, taken roughly 45 days after the first yellow fever vaccination. These receptors were collected from a man aged 18 to 29 who received the YFV17D yellow fever vaccine. The CDR3 runs from the conserved cysteine through the conserved F or W. The D gene is left open where the match is weak. A row's size may be missing; if present it is once, few, many or a size class.

j_gene | d_gene | abundance | v_gene | CDR3nt | CDR3aa
TRBJ1-2 | . | . | TRBV5-6 | TGTGCCAGCGACGGGGGTCAGGGACCTAACTATGGCTACACCTTC | CASDGGQGPNYGYTF
TRBJ1-1 | TRBD1 | many | TRBV4-3 | TGCGCCAGCAGCCAACCTACAGGGGGAAACACTGAAGCTTTCTTT | CASSQPTGGNTEAFF
TRBJ2-2 | . | few | TRBV7-9 | TGTGCCAGCAGCTTGAGGGGGTCGTCCGGGGAGCTGTTTTTT | CASSLRGSSGELFF
TRBJ2-1 | . | . | TRBV5-4 | TGTGCCAGCAGTCCAGGGTCGACCTACAATGAGCAGTTCTTC | CASSPGSTYNEQFF
TRBJ1-5 | . | few | TRBV20-1 | TGCAGTGCTGTACCAGGGCGAGGTAGTCAGCCCCAGCATTTT | CSAVPGRGSQPQHF
TRBJ2-2 | TRBD1 | . | TRBV20-1 | TGCAGTGCTAGGCCGGGACAGCTGAACACCGGGGAGCTGTTTTTT | CSARPGQLNTGELFF
TRBJ2-7 | . | many | TRBV12-3/TRBV12-4 | TGTGCCAGCAGTTTACCAACTCCCCCCCCTGACGAGCAGTACTTC | CASSLPTPPPDEQYF
TRBJ2-1 | . | few | TRBV5-1 | TGCGCCAGCAGCCCAGACACCAGGGGAGTCTACAATGAGCAGTTCTTC | CASSPDTRGVYNEQFF
TRBJ1-1 | . | . | TRBV29-1 | TGCAGCGTTGATCGGGGACGCGGTAACACTGAAGCTTTCTTT | CSVDRGRGNTEAFF
TRBJ1-3 | . | few | TRBV5-1 | TGCGCCAGCAGCCCCACAGGTCTCACATCCGGAAACACCATATATTTT | CASSPTGLTSGNTIYF
TRBJ2-3 | TRBD1 | . | TRBV5-5 | TGTGCCAGCAGCCACGGAGGGACAGGGGATAATACGCAGTATTTT | CASSHGGTGDNTQYF
TRBJ1-1 | . | many | TRBV5-1 | TGCGCCAGCAGCTTGGTCGCAGGGAACACTGAAGCTTTCTTT | CASSLVAGNTEAFF
TRBJ1-5 | . | . | TRBV9 | TGTGCCAGGGGGCCCTGCAATCAGCTCCAGCATTTT | CARGPCNQLQHF
TRBJ1-5 | TRBD1 | few | TRBV20-1 | TGCAGTGCCCCGACAGGGGGCCCCCATCAGCCCCAGCATTTT | CSAPTGGPHQPQHF
TRBJ1-1 | . | few | TRBV6-2/TRBV6-3 | TGTGCCAGCAGACCCAGGGTTCCTAACACTGAAGCTTTCTTT | CASRPRVPNTEAFF
TRBJ2-1 | . | few | TRBV6-5 | TGTGCCAGCAGTTACCAGGGGTCAGGTCGCAATGAGCAGTTCTTC | CASSYQGSGRNEQFF
TRBJ1-1 | . | . | TRBV27 | TGTGCCAGCAGCTGGGGAGGGGTGAACACTGAAGCTTTCTTT | CASSWGGVNTEAFF
TRBJ2-5 | TRBD1 | few | TRBV20-1 | TGCAGTGCTAGACCTAACAGGGGTCACGAGACCCAGTACTTC | CSARPNRGHETQYF
TRBJ1-1 | . | . | TRBV27 | TGTGCCAGCAGTTTATTTTTCGGGGCCGATGAAGCTTTCTTT | CASSLFFGADEAFF
TRBJ1-2 | . | . | TRBV5-1 | TGCGCCAGCAGCTTGGCAGCAGGGAACAACTATGGCTACACCTTC | CASSLAAGNNYGYTF
TRBJ1-1 | . | few | TRBV29-1 | TGCAGCGTTGCCCACAGGACGAACACTGAAGCTTTCTTT | CSVAHRTNTEAFF
TRBJ2-5 | . | . | TRBV7-6 | TGTGCCAGCAGCCCATTCCCCCCTCTAGCGTTCCAAAGGGGAGAGACCCAGTACTTC | CASSPFPPLAFQRGETQYF
TRBJ1-2 | TRBD1 | . | TRBV7-9 | TGTGCCAGCAGCTTCGGACAGGTCCGATATGGCTACACCTTC | CASSFGQVRYGYTF
TRBJ2-2 | . | . | TRBV5-1 | TGCGCCAGCAGCGCCGGACAGCCCACCGGGGAGCTGTTTTTT | CASSAGQPTGELFF
TRBJ2-3 | . | few | TRBV6-5 | TGTGCCAGCAGTTACTGGCGGACTAGCACAGATACGCAGTATTTT | CASSYWRTSTDTQYF
TRBJ1-6 | TRBD1 | few | TRBV27 | TGTGCCAGCAGTTTATGGGGACAGACCCTTTCACCCCTCCACTTT | CASSLWGQTLSPLHF
TRBJ2-5 | . | few | TRBV6-5 | TGTGCCAGCAGTTACGCAGGGGCAGAGACCCAGTACTTC | CASSYAGAETQYF
TRBJ2-3 | . | many | TRBV11-2 | TGTGCCAGCAGCTTGGGGGGGGCTCCCGGCACAGATACGCAGTATTTT | CASSLGGAPGTDTQYF
TRBJ1-1 | . | . | TRBV4-1 | TGCGCCAGCAGCCAAGAGACAGTACTGAACACTGAAGCTTTCTTT | CASSQETVLNTEAFF
TRBJ2-3 | . | . | TRBV7-2 | TGTGCCAGCAGCCACGGGACTCCTCTCACAGATACGCAGTATTTT | CASSHGTPLTDTQYF
TRBJ2-2 | TRBD2 | many | TRBV7-3 | TGTGCCAGCAGCTTAACCGGTAGCGGGGATGTCAAAGTCGGGGAGCTGTTTTTT | CASSLTGSGDVKVGELFF
TRBJ1-5 | . | few | TRBV12-3/TRBV12-4 | TGTGCCAGCCGACCGGGACTAAACAATCAGCCCCAGCATTTT | CASRPGLNNQPQHF
TRBJ2-7 | . | few | TRBV10-1 | TGCGCCAGCAGTGAGGTGGGGTCCCACGAGCAGTACTTC | CASSEVGSHEQYF
TRBJ2-7 | TRBD1 | . | TRBV14 | TGTGCCAGCAGCCAAGGCTCCGGGGACAGGGGCTACGAGCAGTACTTC | CASSQGSGDRGYEQYF
TRBJ1-1 | TRBD1 | . | TRBV29-1 | TGCAGCGTGGGACAGGCAATCATGAACACTGAAGCTTTCTTT | CSVGQAIMNTEAFF
TRBJ2-3 | . | . | TRBV5-1 | TGCGCCAGCAGCTTGGAGGGGATGGCAGATACGCAGTATTTT | CASSLEGMADTQYF
TRBJ1-5 | . | . | TRBV12-3/TRBV12-4 | TGTGCCAGCAGCCTTATCCGTACGCCCCAGCATTTT | CASSLIRTPQHF
TRBJ2-1 | . | . | TRBV3-1 | TGTGCCAGCAGCCAAGTTGTTTCGGGGGGCGGGATGAATGAGCAGTTCTTC | CASSQVVSGGGMNEQFF
TRBJ2-2 | . | few | TRBV27 | TGTGCCAGCGGAGCCCCGAACACCGGGGAGCTGTTTTTT | CASGAPNTGELFF
TRBJ1-5 | TRBD1 | . | TRBV19 | TGTGCCAGTAGCACCGCAGGGGGTAGCAATCAGCCCCAGCATTTT | CASSTAGGSNQPQHF
TRBJ1-1 | . | . | TRBV7-8 | TGTGCCAGCAGCTTTTTAAGAGAGACTGAAGCTTTCTTT | CASSFLRETEAFF
TRBJ2-1 | TRBD2 | . | TRBV12-3/TRBV12-4 | TGTGCCAGCAGCTCCCCGGGGGGGGCAAAGCAGTTCTTC | CASSSPGGAKQFF
TRBJ1-5 | . | . | TRBV5-4 | TGTGCCAGCAGCTTGTGGCCAGTAGGGAATCAGCCCCAGCATTTT | CASSLWPVGNQPQHF
TRBJ2-7 | TRBD1 | few | TRBV6-1 | TGTGCCAGCACCAAGGGACAGGGGAGCTCCTACGAGCAGTACTTC | CASTKGQGSSYEQYF
TRBJ2-3 | TRBD2 | few | TRBV5-1 | TGCGCCAGCACCGAGGTGGAAGCGGGGACCACAGATACGCAGTATTTT | CASTEVEAGTTDTQYF
TRBJ2-3 | TRBD1 | . | TRBV15 | TGTGCCACCAGCCGCGACAGGGAAACCACAGATACGCAGTATTTT | CATSRDRETTDTQYF
TRBJ2-1 | TRBD2 | many | TRBV5-1 | TGCGCCAGCAGCGCCGGACTCCCTAGCGGGGGGGCCGATGAGCAGTTCTTC | CASSAGLPSGGADEQFF
TRBJ2-7 | . | . | TRBV19 | TGTGCCAGCAGTATAACCAGAGACTACGAGCAGTACTTC | CASSITRDYEQYF
TRBJ2-1 | TRBD2 | . | TRBV12-3/TRBV12-4 | TGTGCCAGCAGTTTAGGCGGGGGAACTCTCAATGAGCAGTTCTTC | CASSLGGGTLNEQFF
TRBJ2-1 | TRBD2 | few | TRBV10-3 | TGTGCCATCAGTGAGACTAGCGGGGGGGCATATGAGCAGTTCTTC | CAISETSGGAYEQFF
TRBJ2-6 | . | few | TRBV18 | TGTGCCAGCCTAACAGGGACTGGGGCCAACGTCCTGACTTTC | CASLTGTGANVLTF
TRBJ1-6 | . | many | TRBV7-8 | TGTGCCAGCAGCTCCCCCAGGAGAGGGGACGGATCACCCCTCCACTTT | CASSSPRRGDGSPLHF
TRBJ2-1 | . | many | TRBV18 | TGTGCCAGCTCTCTCCGGACGGATTTAAGCTCCTACAATGAGCAGTTCTTC | CASSLRTDLSSYNEQFF
TRBJ2-5 | TRBD1 | few | TRBV24-1 | TGTGCCACCAGTGGCCTCAGGGGGCCCCAAGAGACCCAGTACTTC | CATSGLRGPQETQYF